The 23 T cell receptor beta chains below all came from one sample that was sequenced in a study of T cell clonality in common variable immunodeficiency. The protocol was immunoSEQ multiplex PCR, while the TCRdb copy is restricted to in-frame clones and leaves out a portion. This sample carries about 81,000 clones, none of them present only once. What was sequenced was peripheral blood mononuclear cells. The receptors were sampled from a person aged 18 to 70 in good health.

This clone has at least ten counts. The read is 3 residues too short to cover the CDR3 end, so that end is filled in from the germline J gene. The rearrangement joins TRBV11-2 to TRBJ2-3; D may be TRBD1 (6 bases). V gave up 2 bases and J gave up 6 bases, with 9 bases separating them. Per germline, CDR1 SGHAT and CDR2 FQNNGV. The CDR3 extends over 13 amino acids. CDR3 residues: CASSLLGQDTQYF. The DNA read from the CDR3 is TGTGCCAGCAGCTTATTAGGACAGGATACG.

This clone was picked up many times. The read is 3 residues too short to cover the CDR3 end, so that end is filled in from the germline J gene. The chain joins TRBV19 to TRBJ2-1; 7 bases map to TRBD2. The CDR3 is made up of 14 amino acids. Unmatched junction bases numbered 7, after V lost 4 bases and J lost 7 bases. Germline assignment: CDR1 LNHDA and CDR2 SQIVND (reference sequence). The CDR3 loop is CASSTLAIGNEQFF. Partial CDR3 DNA: TGTGCCAGTAGTACACTAGCGATAGGGAATGAG.

The sample holds many counts of this clone. With the read ending 3 residues before the CDR3 end, the germline J gene is used to fill in that end. This chain connects TRBV7-2 to TRBJ2-2, with 8 bases lining up with TRBD2. Germline CDR1 is SGHTA and CDR2 is FQGNSA. This CDR3 contains 17 residues. The ends lost 0 bases at V and 2 bases at J; junction bases unmatched: 5. CDR3 amino acids: CASSLALAGPNTGELFF. Incomplete CDR3 DNA: TGTGCCAGCAGCTTAGCTTTAGCGGGGCCCAACACCGGGGAG.

This clone occurred many times. A read error may account for a junction end that differs from germline. The CDR3 here is CASSARGVTEAFF. The sequenced CDR3 bases are TGCGCCAGCAGCGCCCGGGGGGTAACTGAA. The V call is TRBV4-2, the J call TRBJ1-1; D may be TRBD1 (5 bases). Coverage ceases 3 residues before the CDR3 finishes, and the germline J gene fills in the end. CDR1 is LGHNA, CDR2 YNFKEQ, per germline. The CDR3 loop spans 13 amino acids.

This clone was detected many times. The read halts 3 residues ahead of the CDR3 end, with the missing end drawn from the germline J gene. V is TRBV19 and J is TRBJ2-3; 8 nucleotides align to TRBD1. The CDR3 has 14 residues. The V gene end was trimmed by 3 bases and the J gene end by 4 bases; junction bases not matched to a gene: 3. CDR1 is LNHDA, CDR2 SQIVND, per germline (reference sequence). CDR3 loop: CASSMDRASDTQYF. CDR3 DNA (partial): TGTGCCAGTAGTATGGACAGGGCCTCAGATACG. Full variable domain (missing parts from reference TRBV19 and TRBJ2-3): DGGITQSPKYLFRKEGQNVTLSCEQNLNHDAMYWYRQDPGQGLRLIYYSQIVNDFQKGDIAEGYSVSREKKESFPLTVTSAQKNPTAFYLCASSMDRASDTQYFGPGTRLTVL.

Ten or more counts support this clone. One end of the junction varies from germline; a read error may be responsible. The read terminates 3 residues ahead of where the CDR3 ends, so the germline J gene completes it. The chain uses TRBV7-7 and TRBJ2-7; 12 nucleotides line up with TRBD2. Germline values: CDR1 SSHAT, CDR2 FNYEAQ (reference sequence). The CDR3 is 16 residues long. CDR3 DNA (partial): TGTGCTAGCAGGGCCAGTGGACTAGCGGGAATTTACGAG. Protein: CASRASGLAGIYE. The CDR3 in its entirety is CASRASGLAGIYEQYF. The variable domain in full, with the rest retrieved from reference TRBV7-7 and TRBJ2-7, is GAGVSQSPRYKVTKRGQDVTLRCDPISSHATLYWYQQALGQGPEFLTYFNYEAQPDKSGLPSDRFSAERPEGSISTLTIQRTEQRDSAMYRCASRASGLAGIYEQYFGPGTRLTVT.

This chain's CDR3 is CASTGQGRDKTQYF. CDR3 DNA, as far as it was read: TGTGCCAGTACTGGACAGGGACGAGATAAGACC. V and J are TRBV19 and TRBJ2-5; 8 nucleotides match TRBD1. The read gets to within 3 residues of the CDR3 end, and the germline J gene fills in the rest. The J segment lost 6 bases and the V segment lost 7 bases, leaving 10 bases of the junction unmatched. There are 14 residues in the CDR3. Germline V CDR1 and CDR2: LNHDA, SQIVND (reference sequence).

This clone was detected many times. Read coverage stops 3 residues before the CDR3 terminus; the germline J gene supplies the remainder. The rearrangement uses TRBV6-2 or TRBV6-3 and TRBJ2-3, with 8 nucleotides matching TRBD2. Germline trimming cut 11 bases from V and 2 bases from J; bases unmatched to any gene: 9. Germline V lookup: CDR1 MNHEY, CDR2 SVGEGT. The CDR3 extends over 14 amino acids. The chain's CDR3 is CAAREGGYTDTQYF. The CDR3 bases that were read are TGTGCCGCCCGGGAGGGGGGGTACACAGATACG.

This clone was found many times. The sequenced fragment ends 3 residues before the CDR3 boundary, so the rest is inferred from the germline J gene. The chain couples TRBV6-7 to TRBJ1-2, with 8 bases identical to TRBD1. TRBV6-7 is identified as an open reading frame with a role that is uncertain. This CDR3 has 13 amino acids. CDR3 sequence reads: CASRSRDRPGYTF. The CDR3 bases that were read are TGTGCCAGCAGATCCCGGGACAGGCCGGGC.

This clone was counted many times. The CDR3 goes on 3 residues after the read ends, and that part is filled in from the germline J gene. The J gene is TRBJ2-1, the V gene TRBV5-6; D may be TRBD2 (6 bases). Germline V lookup: CDR1 SGHDT, CDR2 YYEEEE. This CDR3 comprises 15 residues. Trimming stripped 2 bases from V and 6 bases from J, with 15 bases between. The CDR3 reads CASSFGGLHFNEQFF. The part of the CDR3 DNA that was read is TGTGCCAGCAGCTTTGGAGGGCTCCACTTCAATGAG.

About this clone: The CDR3 end falls 3 residues outside the read, so it is completed with the germline J gene. The chain combines TRBV5-5 with TRBJ1-1; 7 bases are a match to TRBD1. This CDR3 has 15 amino acids. V lost 3 bases, J lost 3 bases, and 8 bases stayed unmatched. Germline V gene sequence: CDR1 SGHKS, CDR2 YYEKEE (reference sequence). The sequenced part of the CDR3 DNA is TGTGCCAGCAGCTCACCGACAGGGACGCACACTGAA. It is translated as CASSSPTGTHTE. The complete CDR3 reads CASSSPTGTHTEAFF.

This clone has a count of ten or more. The read comes to an end 3 residues before the CDR3 does, leaving the germline J gene to fill in the end. The chain couples TRBV7-8 to TRBJ1-1, with D possibly being TRBD1 (5 bases). The V gene's germline CDR1 is SGHVS and CDR2 FQNEAQ. This CDR3 contains 11 residues. Trimming took 2 bases from V and 7 from J, leaving 5 bases between them. Incomplete CDR3 DNA: TGTGCCAGCAGCTTACAGGGTGAA. Translation: CASSLQGE. The CDR3 as a whole reads CASSLQGEAFF.

Comments on this clone: Read data end 3 residues before the CDR3 end; the end is taken from the germline J gene. V usage is TRBV18 and J usage is TRBJ1-3; tentatively, D is TRBD1 (5 bases). The CDR3 is 16 residues long. The germline gives CDR1 KGHSH, CDR2 LQKENI. V lost 1 base and J lost 0, with 10 bases in between. The DNA read from the CDR3 is TGTGCCAGCTCACCACTCGGGGGTTACTCTGGAAACACC. Translation gives CASSPLGGYSGNT. The full CDR3 sequence reads CASSPLGGYSGNTIYF.

This clone was seen ten or more times. Sequencing ends 3 residues short of the CDR3 end; the germline J gene provides the rest. This rearrangement joins TRBV6-2 or TRBV6-3 to TRBJ2-7; 9 bases map to TRBD1. CDR3 size: 14 residues. Germline trimming cut 6 bases from V and 5 bases from J; bases unmatched to any gene: 8. CDR1 and CDR2 (germline): MNHEY, SVGEGT. CDR3 sequence: CASSRTQGADEQYF. CDR3 DNA (partial): TGTGCCAGCAGCAGGACACAGGGGGCTGACGAG.

This clone was observed at least ten times. The read terminates 3 residues ahead of where the CDR3 ends, so the germline J gene completes it. The rearrangement links TRBV19 to TRBJ1-5; the D gene is possibly TRBD1 (5 bases). CDR1 is LNHDA, CDR2 SQIVND, per germline (reference sequence). Trimming pared 6 bases from V and 3 bases from J, leaving 9 bases between. The CDR3 runs 13 residues. The CDR3 region is CASSTGFNQPQHF. The CDR3 DNA, read in part, is TGTGCCAGTAGCACAGGCTTCAATCAGCCC.

At least ten counts were recorded for this clone. The read stops 3 residues short of the end of the CDR3; the missing end is completed from the germline J gene. The chain is built from TRBV11-2 and TRBJ2-1, with D possibly TRBD2 on 5 matching bases. There are 15 residues in the CDR3. Deletions cut 3 bases from V and 0 bases from J, with 9 bases between. Germline CDR1 is SGHAT and CDR2 is FQNNGV. CDR3 residues: CASSLDLSSYNEQFF. The sequenced CDR3 bases are TGTGCCAGCAGCTTGGACTTGAGCTCCTACAATGAG.

Many counts were recorded for this clone. The missing CDR3 end, 3 residues past where the read stops, is filled in from the germline J gene. The chain carries TRBV28 and TRBJ2-7; D might be TRBD1 (5 bases). V was pared by 10 bases and J by 2 bases, with 12 bases between. From germline, CDR1 is MDHEN and CDR2 SYDVKM. CDR3 length: 12 amino acids. The DNA read from the CDR3 is TGTGCCACCCAGGGTAACGCCTACGAG. As protein: CATQGNAYE. The complete CDR3 protein is CATQGNAYEQYF.

This clone was counted at least ten times. The sequence runs out 3 residues before the end of the CDR3; the remainder is reconstructed from the germline J gene. The chain has TRBV12-3 or TRBV12-4 and TRBJ1-1, with D maybe TRBD1 (5 bases). The CDR3 is made up of 13 amino acids. V was pared by 4 bases and J by 4 bases, with 10 bases between. The CDR3 loop reads CASSSRESTEAFF. The sequenced part of the CDR3 DNA is TGTGCCAGCAGTTCCAGGGAAAGCACTGAA.

There are many counts of this clone. The sequenced fragment ends 3 residues before the CDR3 boundary, so the rest is inferred from the germline J gene. The V call is TRBV5-1, the J call TRBJ2-2, with 12 bases matching TRBD2. Germline CDR1 SGHRS, CDR2 YFSETQ. The CDR3 has 18 amino acids. Trimming removed 1 base from V and 3 bases from J; junction bases left unmatched: 7. CDR3 DNA (partial): TGCGCCAGCAGCTTGTGGCTAGCGGGAGGGGCATACACCGGGGAG. This translates into CASSLWLAGGAYTGE. The complete CDR3 sequence is CASSLWLAGGAYTGELFF. The full variable domain, its missing parts supplied by reference TRBV5-1 and TRBJ2-2, is KAGVTQTPRYLIKTRGQQVTLSCSPISGHRSVSWYQQTPGQGLQFLFEYFSETQRNKGNFPGRFSGRQFSNSRSEMNVSTLELGDSALYLCASSLWLAGGAYTGELFFGEGSRLTVL.

This clone has ten or more counts. The CDR3 is cut off 3 residues early in the read; its end comes from the germline J gene. This chain uses TRBV19 with TRBJ2-2, with D hard to call. The CDR3 has 12 residues. Trimming took off 3 bases at V and 5 bases at J, with 4 bases between the two ends. Germline CDR1 LNHDA, CDR2 SQIVND (reference sequence). The CDR3: CASSISTGELFF. The DNA read from the CDR3 is TGTGCCAGTAGTATTTCGACCGGGGAG.

Many counts were recorded for this clone. The read terminates 3 residues ahead of where the CDR3 ends, so the germline J gene completes it. The chain couples TRBV19 to TRBJ2-1; 9 bases are a match to TRBD2. Looked up from germline, CDR1 is LNHDA and CDR2 is SQIVND (reference sequence). This CDR3 is 18 amino acids long. Trimming at V came to 5 bases and at J to 0 bases, leaving 11 bases not matched to a gene. The CDR3 here is CASSPWSSGRSSYNEQFF. The CDR3 DNA, read in part, is TGTGCCAGTAGTCCCTGGTCGAGCGGGAGGAGCTCCTACAATGAG. Variable domain in full (rest from reference TRBV19 and TRBJ2-1): DGGITQSPKYLFRKEGQNVTLSCEQNLNHDAMYWYRQDPGQGLRLIYYSQIVNDFQKGDIAEGYSVSREKKESFPLTVTSAQKNPTAFYLCASSPWSSGRSSYNEQFFGPGTRLTVL.

This clone was counted many times. The CDR3 end falls 3 residues outside the read, so it is completed with the germline J gene. This chain uses TRBV7-2 with TRBJ2-1; TRBD1 agrees at 8 bases. The CDR3 is 15 amino acids. Germline V CDR1 and CDR2: SGHTA, FQGNSA. The junction had 8 bases not matched to a gene; V was cut back by 1 base and J by 9 bases. Here the CDR3 reads CASSLGPPGGGEQFF. The sequenced CDR3 bases are TGTGCCAGCAGCTTAGGACCCCCAGGGGGCGGTGAG.

This clone was seen a few times. The read falls 3 residues short of the CDR3 end, and the missing part is taken from the germline J gene. The chain joins TRBV2 to TRBJ2-2, with 7 bases fitting TRBD2. Germline V gene data show CDR1 as SNHLY and CDR2 as FYNNEI. The CDR3 is 14 amino acids. Germline trimming cut 6 bases from V and 2 bases from J; bases unmatched to any gene: 3. CDR3 amino acids: CASSLAVNTGELFF. The CDR3 bases that were read are TGTGCCAGCAGCCTAGCGGTAAACACCGGGGAG.